One TCR beta chain is described in this entry. Antigen unknown. The naive CD8 subset, CD45RO-negative cells positively selected for CCR7, excluded terminally differentiated effector memory CD45RA+ cells. The data derive from a study of shared clonotypes between healthy human individuals. Findings and limits, study-wide: It was the non-shared clonotypes that had lower generation probabilities than clonotypes shared by all four donors. What rarefaction showed was incomplete sorted-subset sequencing despite large depth.

The repertoire was sequenced with immunoSEQ multiplex PCR; TCRdb's copy has only in-frame clones and lacks some. The data hold around 2,000,000 clones, with approximately 94% observed a single time. Sequencing was done on a sample of naive CD8+ T cells from PBMCs. The clonotype originates from a man between 18 and 29 years old in good health. Some clones in this sample may be carry-over from other donors' samples.

DNA of the CDR3: TGTGCCAGCAGTCGACAGGGGGACAGCTCCTACGAGCAGTACTTC. Amino acids: CASSRQGDSSYEQYF. This chain links TRBV2 with TRBJ2-7; 9 bases are a match to TRBD1. The CDR3 length is 15 residues. Germline V gene data show CDR1 as SNHLY and CDR2 as FYNNEI. J was trimmed by 0 bases and V by 5 bases; bases with no gene match: 5.